A selection of T cell receptor beta chains follows, all from one sample in a study of CD8 T cells in ankylosing spondylitis. Each CDR3 protein gets one entry after TCRdb re-called the 5' RACE reads with MiXCR. The data contain 50,000 to 65,000 distinct CDR3 sequences, about 7.8% of them singletons. Sequenced: blood, either unsorted or a sorted T cell fraction (not recorded which). The receptors shown here come from a female donor with ankylosing spondylitis or in good health (not recorded which). CDR3s include the opening cysteine and the closing phenylalanine or tryptophan. Each record gives: V gene, D gene, J gene, CDR3 length, clone size, CDR3 DNA, CDR3 protein. The D gene is left open where the match is weak. A row's size may be missing; if present it is once, few, many or a size class.

TRBV12-3/TRBV12-4,NA,TRBJ1-6,15,many,TGTGCCAGCAGTCAAGGGGGCTCCTATAATTCACCCCTCCACTTT,CASSQGGSYNSPLHF
TRBV5-1,TRBD2,TRBJ2-7,15,NA,TGCGCCAGCAGCCATACTAGCGGGGGATCCTACGAGCAGTACTTC,CASSHTSGGSYEQYF
TRBV5-1,NA,TRBJ1-1,13,many,TGCGCCAGCAGCTTAGCAGCGAACACTGAAGCTTTCTTT,CASSLAANTEAFF
TRBV27,TRBD1,TRBJ2-4,13,few,TGTGCCACCCTGACAGGGGGCGAAAACATTCAGTACTTC,CATLTGGENIQYF
TRBV5-1,NA,TRBJ2-5,15,many,TGCGCCAGCAGCTTGCGAGGGCAGAGCCAAGAGACCCAGTACTTC,CASSLRGQSQETQYF
TRBV29-1,TRBD1,TRBJ1-4,11,many,TGCAGCGCCCCACAGGGGGGAAAACTGTTTTTT,CSAPQGGKLFF
TRBV29-1,NA,TRBJ2-2,14,many,TGCAGCGTAGTCGTCAGAGTGAACACCGGGGAGCTGTTTTTT,CSVVVRVNTGELFF
TRBV27,TRBD2,TRBJ2-1,16,many,TGTGCCAGCAGTGCTATCCTAGCGGGGCCCTACAATGAGCAGTTCTTC,CASSAILAGPYNEQFF
TRBV7-7,TRBD2,TRBJ2-3,15,many,TGTGCTAGCAGCTCGTCGGGACTAGGCACAGATACGCAGTATTTT,CASSSSGLGTDTQYF
TRBV7-3,NA,TRBJ1-1,14,few,TGTGCCAGCAGCCCAACGGGGACGGCAGCTGAAGCTTTCTTT,CASSPTGTAAEAFF
TRBV5-1,NA,TRBJ2-7,14,many,TGCGCCAGCAGCTTGTCGCAGGGTTGGAACGAGCAGTACTTC,CASSLSQGWNEQYF
TRBV5-1,NA,TRBJ1-2,14,NA,TGCGCCAGCAGCTTGGCCGACCCTAACTATGGCTACACCTTC,CASSLADPNYGYTF
TRBV27,NA,TRBJ1-1,14,many,TGTGCCAGCAGTGAAGACAGGTGGGGCACTGAAGCTTTCTTT,CASSEDRWGTEAFF
TRBV5-1,NA,TRBJ1-3,15,many,TGCGCCAGCAGCGCAGAGACGGTCTCTGGAAACACCATATATTTT,CASSAETVSGNTIYF
TRBV25-1,NA,TRBJ2-7,13,many,TGTGCCAGCAGGACCGCGGGGTCCTACGAGCAGTACTTC,CASRTAGSYEQYF
TRBV12-3/TRBV12-4,TRBD2,TRBJ2-2,17,many,TGTGCCAGCAGTTTAGGGAGCGGGGGGGCCGACACCGGGGAGCTGTTTTTT,CASSLGSGGADTGELFF
TRBV28,NA,TRBJ1-2,11,many,TGTGCCAGCAGTTTATATCGGCAGGCCTACTTC,CASSLYRQAYF
TRBV10-3,TRBD1,TRBJ1-2,16,many,TGTGCCATCAGTGATTTCCGGGACAGGGGGCTTCATGGCTACACCTTC,CAISDFRDRGLHGYTF
TRBV10-3,NA,TRBJ2-7,12,many,TGTGCCATCAGGGACGGTTCCTACGAGCAGTACTTC,CAIRDGSYEQYF
TRBV19,TRBD1,TRBJ1-2,15,NA,TGTGCCAGTAGTTCCTGGACAGGAGCTAACTATGGCTACACCTTC,CASSSWTGANYGYTF
TRBV7-3,TRBD2,TRBJ2-2,17,many,TGTGCCAGCAGCTTAGCGGGGGGGCGATTGAACACCGGGGAGCTGTTTTTT,CASSLAGGRLNTGELFF
TRBV5-1,NA,TRBJ2-7,15,many,TGCGCCAGCAGCTTGGATTTCGCAGGTCCCTACGAGCAGTACTTC,CASSLDFAGPYEQYF
TRBV5-1,TRBD1,TRBJ2-1,15,many,TGCGCCAGCAGCCTGGACAGGGCAAGGATGAATGAGCAGTTCTTC,CASSLDRARMNEQFF
TRBV10-1,NA,TRBJ2-2,14,few,TGCGCCAGCAGTGAAGCTTTAAACACCGGGGAGCTGTTTTTT,CASSEALNTGELFF
TRBV20-1,NA,TRBJ1-5,13,many,TGCAGTGCTTCCCAGGGATTGAATCAGCCCCAGCATTTT,CSASQGLNQPQHF
TRBV5-1,NA,TRBJ1-1,15,many,TGCGCCAGCAGCAGGGACGCGGGCATGAACACTGAAGCTTTCTTT,CASSRDAGMNTEAFF
TRBV28,NA,TRBJ1-2,13,NA,TGTGCCAGCTGGGGAGGCCAGGGTTGGGGCTACACCTTC,CASWGGQGWGYTF
TRBV5-6,TRBD2,TRBJ2-2,18,few,TGTGCCAGCAGCTTGGTACTAGCGGGGCCTTCGAACACCGGGGAGCTGTTTTTT,CASSLVLAGPSNTGELFF
TRBV18,NA,TRBJ2-5,14,NA,TGTGCCAGCTCACCACCCTTCCGTGGGGAGACCCAGTACTTC,CASSPPFRGETQYF
TRBV4-1,NA,TRBJ1-1,13,many,TGCGCCAGCAGCCAAGACACAGACACTGAAGCTTTCTTT,CASSQDTDTEAFF
TRBV5-5,TRBD2,TRBJ2-3,12,many,TGTGCCAGCAGCTTGCCGGGGGGTACGCAGTATTTT,CASSLPGGTQYF
TRBV5-1,TRBD1,TRBJ1-2,16,many,TGCGCCAGCAGCTTGGTTGGACAGGCAAACCTCGGGGGCTACACCTTC,CASSLVGQANLGGYTF
TRBV10-3,NA,TRBJ2-3,13,many,TGTGCCATCAGCTTGGTAACCACAGATACGCAGTATTTT,CAISLVTTDTQYF
TRBV5-1,NA,TRBJ1-6,14,many,TGCGCCAGCAGCTGGCAGACGGGGAATTCACCCCTCCACTTT,CASSWQTGNSPLHF
TRBV24-1,TRBD2,TRBJ2-1,14,many,TGTGCCACCAGTGATTCTCCTAGCGGGGAAGAGCAGTTCTTC,CATSDSPSGEEQFF
TRBV7-9,NA,TRBJ1-2,14,NA,TGTGCCAGCAGCTCTCGTCCAGGAATCTATGGCTACACCTTC,CASSSRPGIYGYTF
TRBV7-8,TRBD1,TRBJ1-1,15,many,TGTGCCAGCAGCGCGACAGGGGGCATGAACACTGAAGCTTTCTTT,CASSATGGMNTEAFF
TRBV20-1,NA,TRBJ1-1,14,many,TGCAGTGCCCGCCGGGGGCGGCTCGACACTGAAGCTTTCTTT,CSARRGRLDTEAFF
TRBV12-3/TRBV12-4,NA,TRBJ1-2,16,few,TGTGCCAGCAGGATGGGTTCTCCTGGCGATTACTATGGCTACACCTTC,CASRMGSPGDYYGYTF
TRBV24-1,NA,TRBJ2-1,17,many,TGTGCCACCAGCCTCAGACAGTCTATGAGCTCCTACAATGAGCAGTTCTTC,CATSLRQSMSSYNEQFF
TRBV7-9,NA,TRBJ2-5,17,NA,TGTGCCAGCAGCTTTCGCCGACAGTGGGGGCAACAAGAGACCCAGTACTTC,CASSFRRQWGQQETQYF
TRBV7-2,NA,TRBJ2-5,15,many,TGTGCCAGCAGCTTAGGCGGTAGGGGGGTAGAGACCCAGTACTTC,CASSLGGRGVETQYF
TRBV6-5,TRBD1,TRBJ1-2,14,once,TGTGCCAGCAGTTTTGACAGGGCCGTCTATGGCTACACCTTC,CASSFDRAVYGYTF
TRBV20-1,NA,TRBJ2-2,16,many,TGCAGTGCTAGAGATCGCGGGTCGCAGAACACCGGGGAGCTGTTTTTT,CSARDRGSQNTGELFF
TRBV6-2/TRBV6-3,NA,TRBJ2-1,12,many,TGTGCCAGCTCGGTAGGGGGAACGGGGCAGTTCTTC,CASSVGGTGQFF
TRBV9,NA,TRBJ2-6,15,many,TGTGCCAGCAGCGTAGCGGGATCTGGGGCCAACGTCCTGACTTTC,CASSVAGSGANVLTF
TRBV20-1,TRBD1,TRBJ1-3,14,medium-sized,TGCAGTGCTAGGGGGACAGGCGCGGGTGACACCATATATTTT,CSARGTGAGDTIYF
TRBV2,NA,TRBJ2-3,13,many,TGTGCCAGCGAGGGGACTGAACTCGATACGCAGTATTTT,CASEGTELDTQYF
TRBV20-1,TRBD1,TRBJ1-5,14,many,TGCAGTGCTGTGGACAGGGGGCTGAACCAGCCCCAGCATTTT,CSAVDRGLNQPQHF
TRBV9,TRBD1,TRBJ2-1,15,many,TGTGCCAGCAGCGTAGGACAGGGGGCCGACAATGAGCAGTTCTTC,CASSVGQGADNEQFF
TRBV4-1,NA,TRBJ1-5,14,many,TGCGCCAGCAGCCAAGATTGGGGGGAGCAGCCCCAGCATTTT,CASSQDWGEQPQHF
TRBV2,NA,TRBJ1-1,13,NA,TGTGCCAGCAGTGGGGTAAGGAACACTGAAGCTTTCTTT,CASSGVRNTEAFF